Shown below are 25 T cell receptor beta chains from a single sample sequenced in a study of identical twins. TCRdb redid the calling of the 5' RACE reads with MiXCR, one entry per CDR3 protein. In the table there are roughly 1,500,000 distinct CDR3 sequences, about 31% of which are singletons. The sequencing input was cord blood. The source is a newborn girl in good health.

The chain is built from TRBV4-1 and TRBJ2-3; 11 bases agree with TRBD2. Germline values: CDR1 MGHRA, CDR2 YSYEKL. With V trimmed by 1 base and J by 7 bases, 16 bases remained unmatched. This CDR3 contains 19 residues. The CDR3 reads CASSQALVLAGGPQYTQYF. CDR3 nucleotide sequence: TGCGCCAGCAGCCAAGCGTTGGTATTAGCGGGAGGGCCCCAGTATACGCAGTATTTT.

The rearrangement links TRBV12-3 or TRBV12-4 to TRBJ2-5; perhaps TRBD2 as D (6 bases). The CDR3 covers 16 residues. V shed 1 base and J shed 11 bases, with 23 bases lying between them. This chain's CDR3 is CASSLGGLITYNEQYF. DNA of the CDR3: TGTGCCAGCAGTTTAGGGGGACTGATCACCTACAATGAGCAGTACTTC.

With regard to this clonotype: The junction departs from the called germline gene at one end, perhaps through a read error. This sequence joins TRBV9 and TRBJ2-5; TRBD2 is a possible D gene (5 bases). Germline V CDR1 and CDR2: SGDLS, YYNGEE. This CDR3 has 14 amino acids. The CDR3 is CASSVASSPESQYF. The DNA for the CDR3 is TGTGCCAGCAGCGTAGCTAGCTCGCCTGAGAGCCAGTACTTC.

The chain links TRBV28 to TRBJ2-5; tentatively, D is TRBD1 (5 bases). The germline V gene has CDR1 MDHEN and CDR2 SYDVKM. The CDR3 has 13 residues. Trimming took off 5 bases at V and 4 bases at J, with 11 bases between the two ends. CDR3 sequence reads: CASSPGWGETQYF. The CDR3 DNA reads as TGTGCCAGCAGTCCAGGGTGGGGAGAGACCCAGTACTTC.

V usage is TRBV29-1 and J usage is TRBJ2-7, with 7 bases fitting TRBD1. With V trimmed by 4 bases and J by 6 bases, 15 bases remained unmatched. CDR3 size: 15 residues. Germline V gene lookup returns CDR1 SQVTM and CDR2 ANQGSEA. CDR3 bases: TGCAGCGTTGGAGGACAGGCCGGTACCCCCTTCGAGCAGTACTTC. Its translation: CSVGGQAGTPFEQYF.

Regarding this clonotype: A clone one base away is much larger, so this may be a read error. The V call is TRBV3-1, the J call TRBJ2-3; 7 bases match TRBD2. V was clipped by 11 bases and J by 3 bases; unmatched bases: 11. This CDR3 has 14 amino acids. Germline CDR1 reads LGHDT; CDR2 reads YNNKEL (reference sequence). CDR3 bases: TGTGCCGGCCGTCCTAGCGGAAATACAGATACGCAGTATTTT. This encodes CAGRPSGNTDTQYF.

The sample holds a few counts of this clonotype. The chain joins TRBV28 to TRBJ2-1, with 8 positions matching TRBD1. The germline gives CDR1 MDHEN, CDR2 SYDVKM. The CDR3 has 15 residues. The V gene end was trimmed by 7 bases and the J gene end by 0 bases; junction bases not matched to a gene: 5. The CDR3 DNA sequence: TGTGCCAGCACCCCCGACAGGGGCTCCTACAATGAGCAGTTCTTC. Protein product: CASTPDRGSYNEQFF.

A few counts support this clonotype. This rearrangement joins TRBV27 to TRBJ2-6; D possibly corresponds to TRBD1 (6 bases). Germline V gene lookup returns CDR1 MNHEY and CDR2 SMNVEV (reference sequence). The CDR3 length is 18 residues. Trimming shortened V by 1 base and J by 2 bases, and 15 bases separated the two germline ends. This CDR3 is CASSLYLDRPPGANVLTF. The CDR3 coding sequence is TGTGCCAGCAGTTTATACCTGGACAGACCACCTGGGGCCAACGTCCTGACTTTC.

The chain employs TRBV4-2 and TRBJ1-5; D unclear. Germline V gene sequence: CDR1 LGHNA, CDR2 YNFKEQ. The CDR3 is 17 amino acids. The V end lost 0 bases, the J end lost 0 bases, and 12 bases lay between the germline ends. The CDR3 sequence is CASSQESPWGSNQPQHF. In DNA form, the CDR3 reads TGTGCCAGCAGCCAAGAGAGCCCATGGGGTAGCAATCAGCCCCAGCATTTT.

V gene TRBV20-1 combines with J gene TRBJ1-5; D gene unclear. The V gene lost 0 bases and the J gene lost 2 bases, with 11 bases spanning the gap. The V gene's germline CDR1 is DFQATT and CDR2 SNEGSKA (reference sequence). This CDR3 spans 15 amino acids. The CDR3 DNA follows: TGCAGTGCTAGAGATCCCCGACAACGCAATCAGCCCCAGCATTTT. It is translated as CSARDPRQRNQPQHF.

The chain couples TRBV10-1 to TRBJ2-7, with TRBD2 matching over 9 bases. The CDR3 has 16 amino acids. The J segment lost 7 bases and the V segment lost 3 bases, leaving 13 bases of the junction unmatched. Per the germline V gene, CDR1 is WNHNN and CDR2 is SYGVQD (reference sequence). CDR3 coding DNA: TGCGCCAGCAGTGACCGCGGGACTAGCAGGGGCAATGAGCAGTACTTC. It translates to CASSDRGTSRGNEQYF.

The chain links TRBV7-2 to TRBJ2-1, with a possible D match to TRBD2 (6 bases). Per the germline V gene, CDR1 is SGHTA and CDR2 is FQGNSA. The V gene lost 1 base and the J gene lost 8 bases, with 12 bases spanning the gap. The CDR3 covers 14 residues. The CDR3 loop reads CASSLVLASDEQFF. The CDR3 DNA sequence: TGTGCCAGCAGCTTAGTCTTGGCTAGCGATGAGCAGTTCTTC.

This clonotype was detected once. V gene TRBV6-1 combines with J gene TRBJ2-1, with 11 bases matching TRBD2. The CDR3 spans 17 residues. In germline, CDR1 is MNHNS, CDR2 SASEGT. V shed 5 bases, J shed 0 bases, and the junction held 6 bases outside the gene matches. The CDR3 DNA reads as TGTGCCAGCAGTACCCGTACTAGCGGGAGCTCCTACAATGAGCAGTTCTTC. This codes for CASSTRTSGSSYNEQFF.

The chain employs TRBV6-5 and TRBJ1-5, with D tentatively TRBD1 (6 bases). Trimming stripped 4 bases from V and 1 base from J, with 20 bases between. Germline-derived CDR1 and CDR2 are MNHEY and SVGAGI. The CDR3 spans 18 residues. This CDR3 is CASSSSITGRGSNQPQHF. CDR3 nucleotides: TGTGCCAGCAGTTCTTCCATTACTGGCAGGGGAAGCAATCAGCCCCAGCATTTT.

The chain joins TRBV20-1 to TRBJ1-4; no reliable D call. Between the trimmed V and J ends, which lost 6 bases and 0 bases, there was a span of 8 bases. The CDR3 has 13 amino acids. CDR1 and CDR2 (germline): DFQATT, SNEGSKA (reference sequence). CDR3 sequence: CSARYATNEKLFF. CDR3 DNA: TGCAGTGCCCGATATGCAACTAATGAAAAACTGTTTTTT.

This clonotype was counted between two and nine times. This chain connects TRBV3-1 to TRBJ1-4, with D perhaps matching TRBD1 (5 bases). The germline gives CDR1 LGHDT, CDR2 YNNKEL (reference sequence). This CDR3 spans 16 amino acids. Deletions cut 6 bases from V and 6 bases from J, with 20 bases between. This CDR3 is CASRRSEGFDDEKLFF. The CDR3 DNA sequence: TGTGCCAGCAGACGATCAGAGGGGTTTGATGATGAAAAACTGTTTTTT. Combining the CDR3 with reference TRBV3-1 and TRBJ1-4 gives the whole variable domain DTAVSQTPKYLVTQMGNDKSIKCEQNLGHDTMYWYKQDSKKFLKIMFSYNNKELIINETVPNRFSPKSPDKAHLNLHINSLELGDSAVYFCASRRSEGFDDEKLFFGSGTQLSVL.

CDR3 in DNA: TGCAGTGCTAATATTCCAGGCTACACCTTC. Protein sequence: CSANIPGYTF. The chain recombines TRBV20-1 with TRBJ1-2; D unresolved. Trimming removed 4 bases at V and 8 bases at J, with 8 bases between. CDR1 and CDR2 from the germline V gene are DFQATT and SNEGSKA (reference sequence). The CDR3 covers 10 residues.

The gene calls are TRBV20-1 and TRBJ1-1, with D perhaps matching TRBD1 (5 bases). The germline gives CDR1 DFQATT, CDR2 SNEGSKA (reference sequence). V was clipped by 0 bases and J by 0 bases, with 20 bases between them. This CDR3 spans 18 amino acids. The DNA of the CDR3 is TGCAGTGCTAGAGATTTCCTTAAAGGGGAAAACATGAACACTGAAGCTTTCTTT. Encoded protein: CSARDFLKGENMNTEAFF.

This clonotype was found a few times. The rearrangement uses TRBV20-1 and TRBJ2-7; TRBD2 aligns across 8 bases. This CDR3 is 15 amino acids long. V shed 5 bases, J shed 5 bases, and the junction held 14 bases outside the gene matches. The germline CDR1 and CDR2 sequences are DFQATT and SNEGSKA (reference sequence). CDR3 in amino acids: CSARPSGTRIHEQYF. CDR3 in DNA: TGCAGTGCTCGCCCCTCCGGGACTAGGATCCACGAGCAGTACTTC.

This rearrangement joins TRBV7-9 to TRBJ2-1; D may be TRBD1 or TRBD2 (5 bases each). The CDR3 consists of 15 residues. V was clipped by 5 bases and J by 1 base, with 12 bases between them. CDR1 and CDR2 (germline): SEHNR, FQNEAQ (reference sequence). The CDR3 DNA follows: TGTGCCAGCAGCCCGGTTTGGGGGTCCTACAATGAGCAGTTCTTC. Its protein is CASSPVWGSYNEQFF. The whole variable domain, filled in from reference TRBV7-9 and TRBJ2-1, reads DTGVSQNPRHKITKRGQNVTFRCDPISEHNRLYWYRQTLGQGPEFLTYFQNEAQLEKSRLLSDRFSAERPKGSFSTLEIQRTEQGDSAMYLCASSPVWGSYNEQFFGPGTRLTVL.

This clonotype occurred a few times. The chain has TRBV7-2 and TRBJ1-2; D remains ambiguous. Trimming shortened V by 0 bases and J by 7 bases, and 15 bases separated the two germline ends. This CDR3 has 15 amino acids. Germline assignment: CDR1 SGHTA and CDR2 FQGNSA. CDR3 DNA sequence: TGTGCCAGCAGCTTAGCTGCAGTGGGCTATGCTGGCTACACCTTC. This gives the protein CASSLAAVGYAGYTF.

The genes are TRBV11-2 and TRBJ1-1; D remains ambiguous. Germline V gene lookup returns CDR1 SGHAT and CDR2 FQNNGV. The CDR3 covers 14 residues. Deletions cut 1 base from V and 5 bases from J, with 11 bases between. This chain's CDR3 is CASSLVGVETEAFF. The CDR3, as DNA: TGTGCCAGCAGCTTAGTTGGGGTAGAGACTGAAGCTTTCTTT.

V is TRBV29-1 and J is TRBJ1-5; D is perhaps TRBD1 (5 bases). Trimming removed 5 bases at V and 5 bases at J, with 10 bases between. CDR1 is SQVTM, CDR2 ANQGSEA, per germline. The length of the CDR3 is 12 residues. CDR3 nucleotides: TGCAGCGTTTCCGAGGGGTATCAGCCCCAGCATTTT. This sequence encodes CSVSEGYQPQHF.

The chain couples TRBV27 to TRBJ2-7; 12 nucleotides align to TRBD2. The length of the CDR3 is 13 residues. CDR1 is MNHEY, CDR2 SMNVEV, per germline (reference sequence). V was pared by 6 bases and J by 6 bases, with 3 bases of the junction left unmatched. CDR3 nucleotides: TGTGCCAGCAGGAGGACTAGCGGGACCGAGCAGTACTTC. Protein product: CASRRTSGTEQYF.

The count of this clonotype is one. At one end, the junction sequence differs from germline, possibly due to a read error. CDR3: CVSSFGTANYGYTF. DNA of the CDR3: TGTGTCAGCAGTTTCGGGACAGCGAACTATGGCTACACCTTC. The V gene is TRBV27, the J gene TRBJ1-2; 7 bases fit TRBD1. Germline CDR1 reads MNHEY; CDR2 reads SMNVEV (reference sequence). CDR3 size: 14 residues.